This T cell receptor (beta chain) was documented in a study of blood T cell repertoires in COVID-19. Deletions cut 0 bases from V and 10 bases from J, with 13 bases between. Germline CDR1 reads SGHTA; CDR2 reads FQGTGA. The CDR3 loop spans 14 amino acids. Repertoires were generated with immunoSEQ multiplex PCR, while TCRdb's copy carries only in-frame clones and drops some. Found here are about 120,000 clones, about 90% of them singletons; the top ten hold less than 30%. The source material was peripheral blood. The TCR sequence derives from a woman in her seventies with acute or convalescent COVID-19. The J gene is TRBJ2-1, the V gene TRBV7-3, with D maybe TRBD2 (5 bases). Here the CDR3 reads CASSLTSAAEEQFF. CDR3 DNA sequence: TGTGCCAGCAGCTTAACTAGCGCCGCAGAGGAGCAGTTCTTC.